Described below is a single T cell receptor (beta chain) sequence and its context. This receptor's antigen is unknown. No quality values exist for individual bases; no much larger clone is one base distant. The iRepertoire nested amplicon-rescue multiplex PCR (arm-PCR) platform was used to amplify TCR alpha and beta CDR3 regions from RNA. The input for one-step reverse transcription and amplification was roughly 90-450 ng of either tissue mRNA or PBMC total RNA. After bead purification, a secondary multiplex PCR added Illumina adapters, and libraries were gel-purified between 200 and 400 bp. Libraries carried internal 6-nucleotide barcodes used for demultiplexing. Sequencing of libraries was performed on an Illumina MiSeq with 2x220 or 2x250 nucleotide paired-end reads. The paper's data handling went like this. Paired reads were merged using FLASH 1.2.11 and were aligned to the GRCh37 human genome using BWA-MEM, after which TRA and TRB reads were extracted. For V and J assignment, an IMGT-derived reference of cassette sequences and CDR3 motifs that included pseudogenes was used. Reads were translated in three frames, and productive CDR3s were defined by a C…FGXG motif without stop codons. A clonotype was defined as a unique combination of a V-J cassette pair and a CDR3 amino acid sequence. Reads were filtered by Hamming distance, with the threshold set by the sequence error rate of each sample in mapped regions. TCRdb trimmed public reads at Q25 via fastp, called clones via MiXCR and kept in-frame beta chains. Entries that share a CDR3 protein sequence are merged under the most common genes and DNA. The V and J calls reflect TCRdb's pipeline rather than the authors' work. Here the sample has more than 95,000 distinct CDR3 sequences; 25% to 35% occur a single time. The ten biggest clones cover 35% to 55% of the sample.

The data were taken from a study of glioma-infiltrating T cells (dated by TCRdb to between 2015 and 2016). Study-level background: Glioma tissue, non-neoplastic brain tissue and matched peripheral blood mononuclear cells were used as sources from which TCR alpha- and beta-chain repertoires were sequenced. To gauge divergence between tissue and blood T-cell populations, every tissue-infiltrating repertoire was compared against the peripheral blood repertoire from the same patient. The paired cohort was made up of three low-grade glioma patients, under ten primary glioblastoma patients and three non-glioma patients who contributed non-neoplastic brain tissue. Findings and caveats that apply to the study as a whole: Group comparisons rested on small numbers: three non-neoplastic, three low-grade glioma and roughly eight glioblastoma patients. VJ-independent divergence between tissue and blood was below expectation in non-neoplastic patients but above expectation in all gliomas, especially low-grade gliomas. Very few CDR3 sequences were found to be shared between tissue and blood, and this scarcity was attributed to high CDR3 diversity and limited sampling.

This receptor was obtained from a human donor with low-grade glioma or glioblastoma, undergoing nonglioma brain surgery, or in good health (not recorded which). Sequenced sample: glioma tissue, nonneoplastic brain tissue, or PBMCs (not recorded which).

The CDR3 here reads CASSVRDTQYF. DNA sequence: TGTGCCAGCAGCGTTAGAGATACGCAGTATTTT. The rearranged chain carries TRBV9 and TRBJ2-3, with the D gene too uncertain to name. Deletion took 2 bases off V and 5 bases off J, with a span of 3 bases between the germline ends. Reading from cysteine to phenylalanine, the CDR3 counts 11 amino acids. Only the CDR3 DNA is retained, 33 bases long and in frame from the first base. According to the germline V gene, CDR1 reads SGDLS and CDR2 reads YYNGEE.